The source of this T cell receptor beta chain is a study of cytomegalovirus exposure and HLA in healthy donors. Study results and caveats: The authors listed 180 or so TCR beta chains as cytomegalovirus-associated. While the bulk of TCR sequences proved rare, some public TCRs turned up in many donors.

In regard to this clone: The antigen remains unidentified.

PCR amplification relied on 60 Vbeta primers (plus 13 Jbeta primers). Generated by immunoSEQ multiplex PCR, the TCRdb table keeps only in-frame clones and is missing some. The sample shows roughly 190,000 clones, about nine tenths of them seen only once. This CDR3 has 15 residues. Trimming took 0 bases from V and 4 from J; bases not matched to a gene: 6. Germline CDR1 is SGDLS and CDR2 is YYNGEE. The rearrangement links TRBV9 to TRBJ2-5, with TRBD2 matching over 7 bases. Sequenced material: PBMCs. This receptor was obtained from a boy younger than 10 in good health and CMV-seronegative. The CDR3 sequence is CASSVVGSSGETQYF. The CDR3 DNA reads as TGTGCCAGCAGCGTAGTTGGGTCTAGCGGAGAGACCCAGTACTTC.